This T cell receptor beta chain originates from a study of shared clonotypes between healthy human individuals. Study-level information: Ranging from 18 to 49 in age, donors were a couple of women and a few men.

Profiling relied on immunoSEQ multiplex PCR, and the TCRdb table lists in-frame clones only, not all of them. Among approximately 2.3 million clones listed, about 92% were seen once. Material: naive CD4+ T cells from PBMCs. Regarding subset: CD45RA+ positively selected. This clonotype originated in a man aged 18 to 29 in good health. Some clones in this sample may be carry-over from other donors' samples.

In DNA, the CDR3 is TGTGCCAGCAGCAAATGGCTTTTGGGCCCCGTCTATGGCTACACCTTC. Translated: CASSKWLLGPVYGYTF. The chain has TRBV21-1 and TRBJ1-2; the tabulated D call, TRBD1, remains unverified against the DNA. TRBV21-1 is a listed pseudogene. The CDR3 spans 16 residues.